This is a list of T cell receptor beta chains from one sample in a study of shared clonotypes between healthy human individuals. Profiled with immunoSEQ multiplex PCR; TCRdb holds only in-frame clones, not every one. The top ten clones hold roughly 1.2% of a sample with 1.6 million or so clones, about 96% of them seen once. The specimen was naive CD4+ T cells sorted from blood. The receptor set was obtained from a man aged 25-45 years in good health. The conserved cysteine and the conserved F or W are not part of the CDR3 here.

CDR3 protein,V gene,J gene
ASSLGLAANEQF,TRBV7-8,TRBJ2-1
ASSQFEDWANTGELF,TRBV7-2,TRBJ2-2
ASSVGANVLT,TRBV2,TRBJ2-6
ASSQDFGSRFTDTQY,TRBV4-1,TRBJ2-3
ASSLSLLNTGELF,TRBV28,TRBJ2-2
ASTSGNTDTQY,TRBV9,TRBJ2-3
ASSLVPGTIDETQY,TRBV7-2,TRBJ2-5
ASSVDSKNIQY,TRBV2,TRBJ2-4
ASSSGLADDQETQY,TRBV5-1,TRBJ2-5
ASSLSSPEQF,TRBV11-1,TRBJ2-1
ASSLGTGDREQY,TRBV7-3,TRBJ2-7
ASSESPTYEQY,TRBV10-2,TRBJ2-7
AISNPGGSYTGELF,TRBV10-3,TRBJ2-2
ASSEFQGGSREQY,TRBV10-1,TRBJ2-7
ARGASSGNTIY,TRBV30,TRBJ1-3
ASSLGIRGGGTGELF,TRBV5-4,TRBJ2-2
ASSRTPAGELF,TRBV5-4,TRBJ2-2
ASSNGTSGRAIEQF,TRBV5-1,TRBJ2-1
ASSLNSRLAGVSSYEQY,TRBV13,TRBJ2-7
AWQRGNTIY,TRBV30,TRBJ1-3
ASSFRTSENEQF,TRBV9,TRBJ2-1
ASSQDTDTQY,TRBV18,TRBJ2-3